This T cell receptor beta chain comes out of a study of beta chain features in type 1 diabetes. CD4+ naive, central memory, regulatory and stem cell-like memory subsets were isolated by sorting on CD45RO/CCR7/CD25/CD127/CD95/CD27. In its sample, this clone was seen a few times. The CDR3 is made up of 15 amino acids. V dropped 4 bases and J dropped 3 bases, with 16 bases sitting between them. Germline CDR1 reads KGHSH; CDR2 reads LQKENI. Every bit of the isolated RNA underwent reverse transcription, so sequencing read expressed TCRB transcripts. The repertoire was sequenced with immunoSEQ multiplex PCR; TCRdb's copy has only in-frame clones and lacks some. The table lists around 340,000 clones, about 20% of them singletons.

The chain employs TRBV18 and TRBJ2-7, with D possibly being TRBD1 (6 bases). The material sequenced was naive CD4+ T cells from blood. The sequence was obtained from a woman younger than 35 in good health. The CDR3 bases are TGTGCCAGCTCACTGAGGACAGCAGCCAACTACGAGCAGTACTTC. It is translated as CASSLRTAANYEQYF.